This TCR beta chain was sequenced in a study of technical replicates of blood from a few donors. Measured with immunoSEQ multiplex PCR; TCRdb has only the in-frame clones, and not every one. The profile shows about 80,000 clones, 95% to 98% of them singletons. The junction had 9 bases not matched to a gene; V was cut back by 3 bases and J by 8 bases. Germline lookup yields CDR1 GTSNPN and CDR2 SVGIG (reference sequence). The CDR3 runs to 15 residues. The chain employs TRBV30 and TRBJ2-1; 11 bases align to TRBD1. This sequence originates from a human donor in good health. Material: T cells isolated from PBMCs. The CDR3 loop reads CAWSLLGTGGDEQFF. CDR3 bases: TGTGCCTGGAGCCTTCTCGGGACAGGGGGTGATGAGCAGTTCTTC.